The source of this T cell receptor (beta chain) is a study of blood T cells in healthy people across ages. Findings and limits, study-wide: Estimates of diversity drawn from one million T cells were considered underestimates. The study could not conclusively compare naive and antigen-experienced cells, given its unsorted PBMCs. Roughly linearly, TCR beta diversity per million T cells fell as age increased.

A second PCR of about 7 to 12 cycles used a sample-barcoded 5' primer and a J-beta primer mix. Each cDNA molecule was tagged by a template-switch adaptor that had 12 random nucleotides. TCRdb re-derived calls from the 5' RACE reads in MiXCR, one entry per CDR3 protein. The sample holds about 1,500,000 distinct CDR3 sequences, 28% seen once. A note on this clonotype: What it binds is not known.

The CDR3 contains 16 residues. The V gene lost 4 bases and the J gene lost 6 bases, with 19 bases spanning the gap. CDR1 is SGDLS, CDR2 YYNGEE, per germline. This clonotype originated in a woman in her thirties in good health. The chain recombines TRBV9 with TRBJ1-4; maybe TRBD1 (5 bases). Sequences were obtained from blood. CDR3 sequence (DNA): TGTGCCAGCAGCACAGAGGAAAGGGGAGGCGATGAAAAACTGTTTTTT. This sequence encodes CASSTEERGGDEKLFF.